The present TCR beta chain was sequenced within a study of blood T cell repertoires in COVID-19. The CDR3 is 15 amino acids. Germline V gene data show CDR1 as LNHDA and CDR2 as SQIVND (reference sequence). Losses at the gene ends were 7 bases for V and 5 bases for J; bases not matched to a gene: 10. Assay: immunoSEQ multiplex PCR; the TCRdb copy retains only in-frame clones and omits some. The table includes tens of thousands of clones, about four fifths detected once. Sequencing was performed on peripheral blood. The rearrangement links TRBV19 to TRBJ2-2, with TRBD1 matching over 7 bases. The TCR originated in an older woman with acute or convalescent COVID-19. The CDR3 is CASKNNRGDTGELFF. The CDR3 DNA reads TGTGCCAGTAAGAATAACAGGGGAGATACCGGGGAGCTGTTTTTT.